This is a list of T cell receptor beta chains from one sample in a study of cytomegalovirus exposure and HLA in healthy donors. The data were produced by immunoSEQ multiplex PCR, yet TCRdb's version contains in-frame clones alone and is incomplete. Of tens of thousands of clones listed, 78% were seen once; the top ten hold 9.7%. Material for sequencing was PBMCs. These receptors were obtained from a man aged 35-49 years in good health and CMV-seronegative. Each CDR3 is given with its conserved first and last residue. The order of the fields is clone size, V gene, D gene, J gene, CDR3 DNA, CDR3 protein. The D gene is left open where the match is weak. Rows give clone size only sometimes, using once, few, many, or a class for an expanded clone.

>NA|TRBV28|TRBD1|TRBJ2-7
TGTGCCAGCAGTTTAGGGGGACAGGGTTTTAGCTCCTACGAGCAGTACTTC
CASSLGGQGFSSYEQYF
>NA|TRBV7-2|TRBD2|TRBJ2-5
TGTGCCAGCAGAGAGGGACTAGAGGGGACCCAGTACTTC
CASREGLEGTQYF
>once|TRBV5-4|NA|TRBJ2-7
TGTGCCAGCAGCGCGGGCGGAACCTACGAGCAGTACTTC
CASSAGGTYEQYF
>NA|TRBV6-5|NA|TRBJ2-1
TGTGCCAGCAGTCTGGGAGTTTACAATGAGCAGTTCTTC
CASSLGVYNEQFF
>NA|TRBV7-9|NA|TRBJ2-1
TGTGCCAGCAGCCGAAACGAGCAGGGGACCAATGAGCAGTTCTTC
CASSRNEQGTNEQFF
>NA|TRBV9|NA|TRBJ2-5
TGTGCCAGCAGTCGAACGGGACTGGTCCTTGAGACCCAGTACTTC
CASSRTGLVLETQYF
>NA|TRBV5-6|NA|TRBJ1-4
TGTGCCAGCAGCTTGGGGACAAGAGAAAAACTGTTTTTT
CASSLGTREKLFF
>NA|TRBV10-2|TRBD1|TRBJ2-7
TGCGCCAGCGCAGGGGGTAAAAACGAGCAGTACTTC
CASAGGKNEQYF
>NA|TRBV5-1|NA|TRBJ2-5
TGCGCCAGCAGCTTGTTTGGGAGCCAAGAGACCCAGTACTTC
CASSLFGSQETQYF
>NA|TRBV5-1|TRBD2|TRBJ2-3
TGCGCCAGCGGCCTACTAGCGGGAGGGACAGATACGCAGTATTTT
CASGLLAGGTDTQYF
>NA|TRBV5-1|TRBD1|TRBJ1-2
TGCGCCAGCAGCCTCAGGGGGCCCGACTATGGCTACACCTTC
CASSLRGPDYGYTF
>NA|TRBV7-2|TRBD2|TRBJ2-1
TGTGCCAGCAGCTTGATCAAACCGGGCTCTAGCGGACGGAACAATGAGCAGTTCTTC
CASSLIKPGSSGRNNEQFF
>NA|TRBV29-1|TRBD2|TRBJ2-1
TGCAGCGTTGTGATGAATGCGGGAGGGCCACGGTTCTTC
CSVVMNAGGPRFF
>NA|TRBV7-2|TRBD2|TRBJ2-7
TGTGCCAGCAGCTCTTTCGGGACTAGCGGGGCCGAGCAGTACTTC
CASSSFGTSGAEQYF
>few|TRBV29-1|TRBD1|TRBJ1-1
TGCAGCGTTGAAGTTTTGGACAGGGGGTACACTGAAGCTTTCTTT
CSVEVLDRGYTEAFF
>NA|TRBV18|TRBD1|TRBJ1-1
TGTGCCAGCTCCCTTGGGACAGCGAAGAACACTGAAGCTTTCTTT
CASSLGTAKNTEAFF
>NA|TRBV7-2|NA|TRBJ2-7
TGTGCCAGCAGCTTAGCGTCACAGAACTCCTACGAGCAGTACTTC
CASSLASQNSYEQYF
>NA|TRBV12-5|NA|TRBJ2-1
TGTGCTAGTGCGCCACGAGGGCAGTCACACAATGAGCAGTTCTTC
CASAPRGQSHNEQFF
>NA|TRBV6-1|NA|TRBJ1-2
TGTGCCAGCAGCGGAGGGACCCCGTGGGGCTACACCTTC
CASSGGTPWGYTF
>NA|TRBV14|NA|TRBJ1-5
TGTGCCAGCAGCCAAGATTACTCTCAGCCCCAGCATTTT
CASSQDYSQPQHF
>NA|TRBV7-9|TRBD1|TRBJ2-7
TGTTCCAGCAGTTACAATGACAGGGACGGCGAGCAGTACTTC
CSSSYNDRDGEQYF
>once|TRBV5-1|TRBD1|TRBJ2-2
TGCGCCAGCAGCTGGACAGGGGTGGGTTCCGGGGAGCTGTTTTTT
CASSWTGVGSGELFF
>NA|TRBV27|TRBD1|TRBJ1-1
TGTGCCAGCAGTGGGACAGGGGGCAAAGGTACTGAAGCTTTCTTT
CASSGTGGKGTEAFF
>NA|TRBV7-8|TRBD2|TRBJ2-5
TGTGCCAGCAGCTTAGCGCGGGGGGCAGAGACCCAGTACTTC
CASSLARGAETQYF
>NA|TRBV7-6|TRBD2|TRBJ2-7
TGTGCCAGCAGTCCCGGACTAGCGGGAGTAGGGGCCCACGAGCAGTACTTC
CASSPGLAGVGAHEQYF
>NA|TRBV5-6|TRBD1|TRBJ1-2
TGTGCCAGCAGCGTGACAGGGTGGGGGCGAAAGGGGTATGGCTACACCTTC
CASSVTGWGRKGYGYTF
>NA|TRBV7-3|NA|TRBJ2-1
TGTGCCAGCAGCTTAAATCTAGTCTCCTACAATGAGCAGTTCTTC
CASSLNLVSYNEQFF
>NA|TRBV2|NA|TRBJ1-2
TGTGCCAGCAGTGAAGCGCAACTCTTCTATGGCTACACCTTC
CASSEAQLFYGYTF
>once|TRBV29-1|TRBD2|TRBJ2-7
TGCGGCGTTGTGGGGGGGTGGGGGAGACGGGGCGGCCGCGAGCAGTACTTC
CGVVGGWGRRGGREQYF
>NA|TRBV9|TRBD2|TRBJ2-1
TGTGCCAGCAGCGTAGTTATAGCGGGAGGGCCGAATGAGCAGTTCTTC
CASSVVIAGGPNEQFF
>NA|TRBV7-2|NA|TRBJ1-1
TGTGCCAGCAGCTCCGGACAGACGAACACTGAAGCTTTCTTT
CASSSGQTNTEAFF
>NA|TRBV19|TRBD1|TRBJ2-3
TGTGCCAGTAGCCTGACCGGGACAGGGGTTGCAGATACGCAGTATTTT
CASSLTGTGVADTQYF
>NA|TRBV7-2|NA|TRBJ1-2
TGTGCCAGCAGCTCAGGTCTACAGACATCCCACGGCTACACCTTC
CASSSGLQTSHGYTF
>NA|TRBV11-2|TRBD1|TRBJ1-2
TGTGCCAGCAGCCCCCAGAGACAGGGGCGCTATGGCTACACCTTC
CASSPQRQGRYGYTF
>NA|TRBV18|TRBD2|TRBJ2-1
TGTGCCAGCTCACCAAGCCGCTCCAGACTAGCGGGAGTCAAGAATGAGCAGTTCTTC
CASSPSRSRLAGVKNEQFF
>NA|TRBV2|TRBD2|TRBJ2-1
TGTGCCAGCAGTGAAAGGCTAGCGGGAGGGCTGCAAGGGGATGAGCAGTTCTTC
CASSERLAGGLQGDEQFF
>once|TRBV10-2|NA|TRBJ2-5
TGCGCCAGCGCGGAGGGAGGAGAGACCCAGTACTTC
CASAEGGETQYF
>NA|TRBV2|NA|TRBJ2-2
TGTGCCAGCAGCGAACAGGGGAACACCGGGGAGCTGTTTTTT
CASSEQGNTGELFF
>few|TRBV6-5|TRBD1|TRBJ2-7
TGTGCCAGCAGCCGGGACAGGGAGACCTACGAGCAGTACTTC
CASSRDRETYEQYF
>few|TRBV7-8|NA|TRBJ2-7
TGTGCCAGCAGTCGGAAGGGGAACGAGCAGTACTTC
CASSRKGNEQYF
>NA|TRBV15|NA|TRBJ1-1
TGTGCCACCAGCAGAGATGGGGGGGCAGCGGGCACTGAAGCTTTCTTT
CATSRDGGAAGTEAFF
>NA|TRBV27|TRBD2|TRBJ2-3
TGTGCCAGCAGTTTCACCCTCCTGACTAGCGGGGGGGCCTTACCCCCCACAGATACGCAGTATTTT
CASSFTLLTSGGALPPTDTQYF
>NA|TRBV6-5|TRBD2|TRBJ2-7
TGTGCCAGCAGTTCGGGGGGAGGGCCTGTGGGGGAGCAGTACTTC
CASSSGGGPVGEQYF